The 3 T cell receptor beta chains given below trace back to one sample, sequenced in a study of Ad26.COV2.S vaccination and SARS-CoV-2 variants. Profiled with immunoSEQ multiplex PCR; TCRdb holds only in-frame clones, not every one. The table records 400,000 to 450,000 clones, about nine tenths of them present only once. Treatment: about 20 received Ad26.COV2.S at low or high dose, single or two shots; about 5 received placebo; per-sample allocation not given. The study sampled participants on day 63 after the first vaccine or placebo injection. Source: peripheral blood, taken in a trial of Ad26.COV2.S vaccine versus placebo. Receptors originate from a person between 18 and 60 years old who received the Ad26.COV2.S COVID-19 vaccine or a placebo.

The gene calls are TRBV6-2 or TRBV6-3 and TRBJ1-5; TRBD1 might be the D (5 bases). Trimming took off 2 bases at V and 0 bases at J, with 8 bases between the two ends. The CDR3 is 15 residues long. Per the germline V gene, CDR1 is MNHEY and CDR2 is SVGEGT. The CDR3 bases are TGTGCCAGCAGTTACCAGGGTGATAGCAATCAGCCCCAGCATTTT. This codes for CASSYQGDSNQPQHF.

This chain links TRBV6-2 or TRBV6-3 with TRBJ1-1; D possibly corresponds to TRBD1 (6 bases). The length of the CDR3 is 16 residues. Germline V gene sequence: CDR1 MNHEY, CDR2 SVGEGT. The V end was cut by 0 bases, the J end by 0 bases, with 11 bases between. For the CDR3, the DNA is TGTGCCAGCAGTTACTCGACAGGAGCCATGAACACTGAAGCTTTCTTT. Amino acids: CASSYSTGAMNTEAFF.

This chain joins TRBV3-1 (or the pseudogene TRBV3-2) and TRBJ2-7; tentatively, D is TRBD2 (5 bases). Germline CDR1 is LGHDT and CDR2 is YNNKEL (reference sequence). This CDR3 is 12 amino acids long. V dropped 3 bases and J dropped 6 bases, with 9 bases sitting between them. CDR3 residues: CASSHGGGEQYF. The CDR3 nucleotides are TGTGCCAGCAGCCACGGAGGTGGCGAGCAGTACTTC.